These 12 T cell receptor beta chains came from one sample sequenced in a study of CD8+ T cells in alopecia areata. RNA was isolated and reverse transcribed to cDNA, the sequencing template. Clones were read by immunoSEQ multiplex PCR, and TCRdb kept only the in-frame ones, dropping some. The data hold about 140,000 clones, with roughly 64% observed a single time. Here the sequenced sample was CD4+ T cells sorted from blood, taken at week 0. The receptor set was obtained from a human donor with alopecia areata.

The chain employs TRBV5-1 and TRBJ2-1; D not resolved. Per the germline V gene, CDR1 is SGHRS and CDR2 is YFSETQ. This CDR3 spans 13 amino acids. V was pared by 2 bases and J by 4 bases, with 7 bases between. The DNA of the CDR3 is TGCGCCAGCAGCTTAATGGGGTACAATGAGCAGTTCTTC. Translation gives CASSLMGYNEQFF.

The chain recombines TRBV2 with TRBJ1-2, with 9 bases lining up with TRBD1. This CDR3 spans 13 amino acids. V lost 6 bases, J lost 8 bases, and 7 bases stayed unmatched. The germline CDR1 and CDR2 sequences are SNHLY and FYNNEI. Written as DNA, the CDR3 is TGTGCCAGCAGCGCTAAACAGGGGGCGGGCTACACCTTC. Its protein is CASSAKQGAGYTF.

DNA for the CDR3: TGTGCCAGCAGCTTGGCAGGGGGTGACTCCTACGAGCAGTACTTC. Translating it yields CASSLAGGDSYEQYF. The V call is TRBV7-2, the J call TRBJ2-7, with 7 positions matching TRBD1. The CDR3 length is 15 residues. Looked up from germline, CDR1 is SGHTA and CDR2 is FQGNSA. The J segment lost 0 bases and the V segment lost 3 bases, leaving 5 bases of the junction unmatched.

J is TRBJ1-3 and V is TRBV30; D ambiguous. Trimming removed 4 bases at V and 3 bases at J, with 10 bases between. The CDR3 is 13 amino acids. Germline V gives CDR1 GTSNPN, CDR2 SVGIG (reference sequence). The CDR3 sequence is CAWNLALGNTIYF. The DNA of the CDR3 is TGTGCCTGGAATCTAGCCCTTGGAAACACCATATATTTT. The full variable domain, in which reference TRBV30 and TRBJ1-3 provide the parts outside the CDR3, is SQTIHQWPATLVQPVGSPLSLECTVEGTSNPNLYWYRQAAGRGLQLLFYSVGIGQISSEVPQNLSASRPQDRQFILSSKKLLLSDSGFYLCAWNLALGNTIYFGEGSWLTVV.

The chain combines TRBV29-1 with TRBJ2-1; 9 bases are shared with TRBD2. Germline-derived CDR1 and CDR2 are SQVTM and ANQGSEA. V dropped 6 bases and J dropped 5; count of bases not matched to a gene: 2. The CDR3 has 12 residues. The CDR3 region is CSVRGGDNEQFF. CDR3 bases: TGCAGCGTCCGCGGGGGGGACAATGAGCAGTTCTTC.

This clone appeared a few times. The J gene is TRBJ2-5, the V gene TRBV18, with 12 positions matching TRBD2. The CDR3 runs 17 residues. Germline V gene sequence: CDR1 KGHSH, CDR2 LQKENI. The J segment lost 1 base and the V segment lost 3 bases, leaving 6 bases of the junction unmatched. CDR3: CASSPIGLAGTQETQYF. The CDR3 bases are TGTGCCAGCTCACCGATTGGACTAGCGGGGACCCAAGAGACCCAGTACTTC. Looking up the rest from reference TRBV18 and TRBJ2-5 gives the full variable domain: NAGVMQNPRHLVRRRGQEARLRCSPMKGHSHVYWYRQLPEEGLKFMVYLQKENIIDESGMPKERFSAEFPKEGPSILRIQQVVRGDSAAYFCASSPIGLAGTQETQYFGPGTRLLVL.

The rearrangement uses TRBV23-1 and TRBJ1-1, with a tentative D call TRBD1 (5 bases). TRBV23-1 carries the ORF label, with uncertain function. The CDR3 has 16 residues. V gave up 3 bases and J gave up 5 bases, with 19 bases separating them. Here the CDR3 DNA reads TGCGCCAGCAGTCACTATCCGGGCGGGGCCAAAACTGAAGCTTTCTTT. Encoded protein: CASSHYPGGAKTEAFF.

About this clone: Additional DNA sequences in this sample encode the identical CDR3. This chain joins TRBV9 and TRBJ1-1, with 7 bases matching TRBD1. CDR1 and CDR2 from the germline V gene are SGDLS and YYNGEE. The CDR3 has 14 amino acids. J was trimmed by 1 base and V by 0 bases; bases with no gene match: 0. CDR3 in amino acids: CASSVGQGNTEAFF. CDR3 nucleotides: TGTGCCAGCAGCGTAGGACAGGGGAACACTGAAGCTTTCTTT.

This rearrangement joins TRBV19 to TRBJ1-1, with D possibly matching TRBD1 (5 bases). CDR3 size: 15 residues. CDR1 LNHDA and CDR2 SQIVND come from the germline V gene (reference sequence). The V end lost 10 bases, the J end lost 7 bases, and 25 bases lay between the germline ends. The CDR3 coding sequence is TGTGCCACCAGGTTAATCTCGGGGCTAGGAGGTGAAGCTTTCTTT. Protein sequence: CATRLISGLGGEAFF. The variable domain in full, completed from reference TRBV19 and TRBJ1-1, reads DGGITQSPKYLFRKEGQNVTLSCEQNLNHDAMYWYRQDPGQGLRLIYYSQIVNDFQKGDIAEGYSVSREKKESFPLTVTSAQKNPTAFYLCATRLISGLGGEAFFGQGTRLTVV.

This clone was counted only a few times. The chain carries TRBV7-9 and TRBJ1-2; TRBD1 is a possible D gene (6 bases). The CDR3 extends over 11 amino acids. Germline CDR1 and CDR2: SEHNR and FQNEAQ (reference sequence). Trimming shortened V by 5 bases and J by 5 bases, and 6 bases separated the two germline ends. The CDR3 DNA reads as TGTGCCAGCAGCACAGGGTATGGCTACACCTTC. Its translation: CASSTGYGYTF.

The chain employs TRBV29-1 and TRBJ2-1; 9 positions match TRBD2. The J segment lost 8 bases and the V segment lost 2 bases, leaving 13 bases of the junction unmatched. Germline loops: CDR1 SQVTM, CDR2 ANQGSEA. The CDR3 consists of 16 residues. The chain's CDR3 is CSVELAGQHESYEQFF. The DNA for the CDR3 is TGCAGCGTTGAACTAGCGGGGCAACACGAAAGCTATGAGCAGTTCTTC.

The CDR3 DNA reads TGCGCCAGCACAGGGGGCGGAGATGGCTACACCTTC. It specifies CASTGGGDGYTF. The chain joins TRBV5-1 to TRBJ1-2; 8 bases fit TRBD1. V was clipped by 6 bases and J by 6 bases; unmatched bases: 4. Germline CDR1 and CDR2: SGHRS and YFSETQ. CDR3 length: 12 residues.